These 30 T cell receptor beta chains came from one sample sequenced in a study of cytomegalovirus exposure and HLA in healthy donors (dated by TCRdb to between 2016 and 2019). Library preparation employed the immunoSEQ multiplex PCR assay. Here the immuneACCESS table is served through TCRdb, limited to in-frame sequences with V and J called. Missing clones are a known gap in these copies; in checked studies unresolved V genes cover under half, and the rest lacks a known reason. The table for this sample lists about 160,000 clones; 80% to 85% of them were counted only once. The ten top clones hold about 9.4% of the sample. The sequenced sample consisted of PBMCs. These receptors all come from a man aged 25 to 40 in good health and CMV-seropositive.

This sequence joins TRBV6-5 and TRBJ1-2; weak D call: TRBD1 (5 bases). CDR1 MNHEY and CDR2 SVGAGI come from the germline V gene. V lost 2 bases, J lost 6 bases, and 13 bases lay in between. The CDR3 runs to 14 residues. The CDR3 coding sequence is TGTGCCAGCAGTTACGGGAGGGAAGGGGATGGCTACACCTTC. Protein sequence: CASSYGREGDGYTF.

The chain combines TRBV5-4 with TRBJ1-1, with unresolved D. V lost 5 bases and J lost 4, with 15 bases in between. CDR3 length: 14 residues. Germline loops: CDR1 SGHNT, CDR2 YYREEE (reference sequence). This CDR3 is CASRAGDIGTEAFF. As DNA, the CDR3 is TGTGCCAGCAGGGCCGGGGATATTGGCACTGAAGCTTTCTTT. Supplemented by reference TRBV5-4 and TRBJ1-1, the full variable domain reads ETGVTQSPTHLIKTRGQQVTLRCSSQSGHNTVSWYQQALGQGPQFIFQYYREEENGRGNFPPRFSGLQFPNYSSELNVNALELDDSALYLCASRAGDIGTEAFFGQGTRLTVV.

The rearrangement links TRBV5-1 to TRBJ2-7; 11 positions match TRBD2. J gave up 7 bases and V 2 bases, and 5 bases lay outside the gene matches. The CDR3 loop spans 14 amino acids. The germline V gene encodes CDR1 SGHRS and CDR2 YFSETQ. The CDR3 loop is CASSFSGGAEEQYF. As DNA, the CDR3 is TGCGCCAGCAGCTTTAGCGGGGGGGCAGAGGAGCAGTACTTC. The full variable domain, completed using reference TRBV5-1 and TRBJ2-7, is KAGVTQTPRYLIKTRGQQVTLSCSPISGHRSVSWYQQTPGQGLQFLFEYFSETQRNKGNFPGRFSGRQFSNSRSEMNVSTLELGDSALYLCASSFSGGAEEQYFGPGTRLTVT.

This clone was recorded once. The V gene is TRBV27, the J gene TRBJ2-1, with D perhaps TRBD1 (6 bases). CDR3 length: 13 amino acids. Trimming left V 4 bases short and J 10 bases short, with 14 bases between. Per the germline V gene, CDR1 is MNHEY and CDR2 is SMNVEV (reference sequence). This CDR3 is CASSWIQGSEQFF. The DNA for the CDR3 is TGTGCCAGCAGTTGGATACAGGGATCAGAGCAGTTCTTC.

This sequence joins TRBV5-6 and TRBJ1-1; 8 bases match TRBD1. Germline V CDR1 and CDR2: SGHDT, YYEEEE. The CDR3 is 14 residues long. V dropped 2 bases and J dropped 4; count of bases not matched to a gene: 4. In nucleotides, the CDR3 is TGTGCCAGCAGCTTCAGGGGGCGCAGCACTGAAGCTTTCTTT. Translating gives CASSFRGRSTEAFF.

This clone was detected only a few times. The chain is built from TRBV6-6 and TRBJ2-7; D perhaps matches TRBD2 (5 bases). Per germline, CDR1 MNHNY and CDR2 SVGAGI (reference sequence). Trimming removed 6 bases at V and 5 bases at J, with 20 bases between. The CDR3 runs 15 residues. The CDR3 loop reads CASRPRWPYGNEQYF. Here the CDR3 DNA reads TGTGCCAGCAGACCGCGTTGGCCCTACGGGAACGAGCAGTACTTC.

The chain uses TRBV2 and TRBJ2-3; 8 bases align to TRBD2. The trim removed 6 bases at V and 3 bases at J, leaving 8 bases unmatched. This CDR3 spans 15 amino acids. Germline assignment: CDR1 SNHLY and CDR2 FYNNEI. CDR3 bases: TGTGCCAGCAGCGGACTAGCTGTTGGGACAGATACGCAGTATTTT. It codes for CASSGLAVGTDTQYF.

CDR3 region: CASSSDRLYNEQFF. In DNA, the CDR3 is TGTGCCAGCAGCTCCGACAGGCTCTACAATGAGCAGTTCTTC. The chain links TRBV7-8 to TRBJ2-1; possible D gene TRBD1, 6 bases. The CDR3 consists of 14 residues. Germline V gene sequence: CDR1 SGHVS, CDR2 FQNEAQ. The V end was cut by 4 bases, the J end by 3 bases, with 10 bases between.

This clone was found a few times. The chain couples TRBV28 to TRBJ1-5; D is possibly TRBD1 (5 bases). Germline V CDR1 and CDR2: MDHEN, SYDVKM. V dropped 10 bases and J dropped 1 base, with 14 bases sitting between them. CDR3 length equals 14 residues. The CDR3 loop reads CAIPQAGSNQPQHF. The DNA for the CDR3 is TGTGCCATACCGCAGGCAGGGAGCAATCAGCCCCAGCATTTT.

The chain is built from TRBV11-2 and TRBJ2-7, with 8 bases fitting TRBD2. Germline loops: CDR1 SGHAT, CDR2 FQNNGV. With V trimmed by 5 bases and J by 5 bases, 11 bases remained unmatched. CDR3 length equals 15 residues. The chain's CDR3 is CASSARAGAFNEQYF. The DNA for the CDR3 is TGTGCCAGCAGCGCTCGAGCGGGAGCCTTTAACGAGCAGTACTTC.

CDR3 protein: CASSPTGGNGELFF. CDR3 DNA: TGTGCCAGCAGCCCGACAGGGGGTAACGGGGAGCTGTTTTTT. The rearrangement joins TRBV7-3 to TRBJ2-2; TRBD1 matches at 9 bases. After removal of 5 bases from V and 7 bases from J, the junction contained 5 bases not matched to a gene. The CDR3 covers 14 residues. Germline V gives CDR1 SGHTA, CDR2 FQGTGA.

CDR3 nucleotides: TGTGCCAGCAGCGTAGGTAGCGGGACCTACGAGCAGTACTTC. Its protein is CASSVGSGTYEQYF. The J gene is TRBJ2-7, the V gene TRBV9; TRBD2 agrees at 8 bases. V lost 0 bases and J lost 2; bases outside the gene matches: 1. The CDR3 spans 14 residues. Per the germline V gene, CDR1 is SGDLS and CDR2 is YYNGEE.

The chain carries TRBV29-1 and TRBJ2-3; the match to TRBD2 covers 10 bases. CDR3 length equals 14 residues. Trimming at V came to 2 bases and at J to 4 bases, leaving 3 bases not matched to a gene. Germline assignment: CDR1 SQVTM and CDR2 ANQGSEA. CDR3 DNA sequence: TGCAGCGTTGAACCAGCGGGAGGGGCAGATACGCAGTATTTT. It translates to CSVEPAGGADTQYF.

The CDR3 DNA follows: TGTGCCAGCAGCTTTCGACAGGGGCGAGACAATGAGCAGTTCTTC. This codes for CASSFRQGRDNEQFF. This chain uses TRBV7-9 with TRBJ2-1, with 8 nucleotides matching TRBD1. Germline CDR1 SEHNR, CDR2 FQNEAQ (reference sequence). CDR3 size: 15 residues. V shed 3 bases, J shed 5 bases, and the junction held 6 bases outside the gene matches.

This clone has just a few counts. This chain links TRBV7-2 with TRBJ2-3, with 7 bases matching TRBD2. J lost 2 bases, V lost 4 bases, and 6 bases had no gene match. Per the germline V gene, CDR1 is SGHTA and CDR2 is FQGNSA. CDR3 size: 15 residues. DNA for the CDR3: TGTGCCAGCAGCTCAAGCGGGGTCATCACAGATACGCAGTATTTT. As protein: CASSSSGVITDTQYF.

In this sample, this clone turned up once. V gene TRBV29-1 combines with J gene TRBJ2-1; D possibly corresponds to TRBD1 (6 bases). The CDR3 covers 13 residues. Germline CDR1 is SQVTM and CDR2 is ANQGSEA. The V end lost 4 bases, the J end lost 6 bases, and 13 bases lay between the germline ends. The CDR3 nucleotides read TGCAGCGTTGTCAGGGGTGGGTTCAATGAGCAGTTCTTC. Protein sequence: CSVVRGGFNEQFF.

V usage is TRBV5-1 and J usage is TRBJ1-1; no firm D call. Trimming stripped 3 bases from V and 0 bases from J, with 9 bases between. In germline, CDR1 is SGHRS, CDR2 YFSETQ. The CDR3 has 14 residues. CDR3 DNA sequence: TGCGCCAGCAGCTCCGGGATATTGAACACTGAAGCTTTCTTT. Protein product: CASSSGILNTEAFF.

The CDR3 nucleotides read TGTGCCAGCAGTTACCAGGGAGGGCCCTACGAGCAGTACTTC. The encoded protein is CASSYQGGPYEQYF. The V gene is TRBV27, the J gene TRBJ2-7; 7 positions agree with TRBD2. The junction had 5 bases not matched to a gene; V was cut back by 4 bases and J by 2 bases. Germline CDR1 reads MNHEY; CDR2 reads SMNVEV (reference sequence). This CDR3 has 14 residues.

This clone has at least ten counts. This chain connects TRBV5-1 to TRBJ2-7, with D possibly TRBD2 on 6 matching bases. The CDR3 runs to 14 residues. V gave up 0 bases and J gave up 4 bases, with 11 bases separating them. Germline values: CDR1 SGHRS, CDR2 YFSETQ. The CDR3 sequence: CASSLGLDLYEQYF. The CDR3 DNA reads TGCGCCAGCAGCTTGGGACTAGACTTGTACGAGCAGTACTTC.

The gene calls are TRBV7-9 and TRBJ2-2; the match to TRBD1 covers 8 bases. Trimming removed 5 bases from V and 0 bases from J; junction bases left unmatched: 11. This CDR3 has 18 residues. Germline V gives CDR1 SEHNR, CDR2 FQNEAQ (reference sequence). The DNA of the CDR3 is TGTGCCAGCAGCCCAAGCCTCTGGGACAGGACGAACACCGGGGAGCTGTTTTTT. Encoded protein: CASSPSLWDRTNTGELFF.

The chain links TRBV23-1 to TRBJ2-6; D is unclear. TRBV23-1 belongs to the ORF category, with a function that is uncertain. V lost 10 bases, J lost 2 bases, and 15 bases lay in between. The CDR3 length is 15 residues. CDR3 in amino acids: CATNTGHPGANVLTF. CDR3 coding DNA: TGCGCCACCAACACGGGTCATCCTGGGGCCAACGTCCTGACTTTC.

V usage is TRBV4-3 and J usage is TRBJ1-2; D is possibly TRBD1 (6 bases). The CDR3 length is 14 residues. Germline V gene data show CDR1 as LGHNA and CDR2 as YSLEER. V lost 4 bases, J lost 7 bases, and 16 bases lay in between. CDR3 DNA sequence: TGCGCCAGCAGCCCGGGGGGCGCTTTCGGTGGCTACACCTTC. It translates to CASSPGGAFGGYTF.

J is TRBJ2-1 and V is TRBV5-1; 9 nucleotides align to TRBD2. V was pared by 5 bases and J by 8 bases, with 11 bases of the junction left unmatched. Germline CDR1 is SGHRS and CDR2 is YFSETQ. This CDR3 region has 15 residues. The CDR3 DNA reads TGCGCCAGCAGTGTAGCGGGAGTAGGTTTGGATGAGCAGTTCTTC. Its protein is CASSVAGVGLDEQFF.

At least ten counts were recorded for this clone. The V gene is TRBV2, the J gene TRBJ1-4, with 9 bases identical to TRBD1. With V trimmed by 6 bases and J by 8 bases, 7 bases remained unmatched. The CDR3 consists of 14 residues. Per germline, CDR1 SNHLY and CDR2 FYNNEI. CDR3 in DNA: TGTGCCAGCAGCTTGGGACAGGGAGGCGAAAAACTGTTTTTT. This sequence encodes CASSLGQGGEKLFF.

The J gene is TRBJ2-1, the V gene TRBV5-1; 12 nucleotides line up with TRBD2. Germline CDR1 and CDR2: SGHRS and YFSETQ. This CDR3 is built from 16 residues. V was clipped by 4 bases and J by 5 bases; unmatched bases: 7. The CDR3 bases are TGCGCCAGCAGCCTAAGGACTAGCGGGATAAACAATGAGCAGTTCTTC. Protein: CASSLRTSGINNEQFF.

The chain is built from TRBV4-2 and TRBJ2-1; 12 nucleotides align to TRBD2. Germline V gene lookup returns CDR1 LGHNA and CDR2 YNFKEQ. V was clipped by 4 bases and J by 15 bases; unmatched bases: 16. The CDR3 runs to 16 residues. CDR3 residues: CASSPPQETSGRRLFF. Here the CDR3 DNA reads TGTGCCAGCAGCCCTCCCCAGGAGACTAGCGGGAGAAGGCTGTTCTTC.

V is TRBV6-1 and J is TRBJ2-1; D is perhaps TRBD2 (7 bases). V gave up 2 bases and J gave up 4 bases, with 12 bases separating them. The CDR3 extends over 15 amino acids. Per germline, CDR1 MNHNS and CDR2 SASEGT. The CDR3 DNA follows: TGTGCCAGCAGTGAAAGGCGGGGGCAATACAATGAGCAGTTCTTC. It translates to CASSERRGQYNEQFF.

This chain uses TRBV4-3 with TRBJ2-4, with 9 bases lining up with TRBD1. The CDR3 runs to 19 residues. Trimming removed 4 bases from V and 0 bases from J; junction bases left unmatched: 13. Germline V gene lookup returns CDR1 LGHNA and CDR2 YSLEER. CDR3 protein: CASSPLTGGEFGAKNIQYF. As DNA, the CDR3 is TGCGCCAGCAGCCCTTTGACAGGGGGAGAATTTGGAGCCAAAAACATTCAGTACTTC.

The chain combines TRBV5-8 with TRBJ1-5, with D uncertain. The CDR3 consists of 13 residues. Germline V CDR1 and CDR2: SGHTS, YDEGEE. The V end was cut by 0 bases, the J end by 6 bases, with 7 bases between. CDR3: CASSLGGSQPQHF. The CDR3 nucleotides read TGTGCCAGCAGCTTGGGAGGAAGTCAGCCCCAGCATTTT. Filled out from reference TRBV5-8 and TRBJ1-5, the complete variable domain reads EAGVTQSPTHLIKTRGQQATLRCSPISGHTSVYWYQQALGLGLQFLLWYDEGEERNRGNFPPRFSGRQFPNYSSELNVNALELEDSALYLCASSLGGSQPQHFGDGTRLSIL.

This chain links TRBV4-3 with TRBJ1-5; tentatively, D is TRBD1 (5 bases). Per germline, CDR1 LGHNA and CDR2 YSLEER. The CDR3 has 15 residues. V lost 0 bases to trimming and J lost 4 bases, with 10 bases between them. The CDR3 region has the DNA TGCGCCAGCAGCCAAGAAGACAGACGGAATCAGCCCCAGCATTTT. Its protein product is CASSQEDRRNQPQHF.